Listed here is a single TCR beta chain. Source study methods: In the immunoSEQ data, sequences were junction-only and lacked quality scores, so filtering differed. Generated by immunoSEQ multiplex PCR, the TCRdb table keeps only in-frame clones and is missing some. V and J calls and clone size are as listed in that table; D and trimming were resolved from the DNA. Here the sample spans about 460,000 clones, approximately 80% being singletons. Researchers drew on roughly 89 million PBMCs for genomic DNA from unsorted samples. This specimen comes from a study of shared clonotypes between healthy human individuals. V lost 5 bases and J lost 9, with 10 bases in between. Germline CDR1 is MNHEY and CDR2 is SVGAGI. This CDR3 contains 11 residues.

V gene TRBV6-5 combines with J gene TRBJ2-5; D gene unclear. This receptor was identified in a woman aged 35 to 49 in good health. Some clones in this sample may be carry-over from other donors' samples. The sample taken for sequencing was PBMCs. The chain's CDR3 is CASSHGPSQYF. The CDR3 DNA follows: TGTGCCAGCAGTCACGGGCCTTCCCAGTACTTC.